The 2 T cell receptor beta chains below come from one sample, sequenced in a study of T cell changes during pregnancy in multiple sclerosis. The method was immunoSEQ multiplex PCR; TCRdb's version includes in-frame clones alone and lacks a portion of them. The profile shows 20,000 to 25,000 clones, more than 85% of them singletons. The sample in question was CD8+ T cells from peripheral blood mononuclear cells, obtained in the first trimester of pregnancy. These receptors were obtained from a female donor with multiple sclerosis, enrolled in a pregnancy study.

The CDR3 loop is CASSHGSYNEQFF. The CDR3 bases are TGTGCCAGCAGCCACGGTAGTTACAATGAGCAGTTCTTC. The gene calls are TRBV7-8 and TRBJ2-1; D is uncertain. The V gene's germline CDR1 is SGHVS and CDR2 FQNEAQ. V lost 5 bases, J lost 4 bases, and 9 bases lay in between. The CDR3 has 13 amino acids. Combining the CDR3 with reference TRBV7-8 and TRBJ2-1 gives the whole variable domain GAGVSQSPRYKVAKRGQDVALRCDPISGHVSLFWYQQALGQGPEFLTYFQNEAQLDKSGLPSDRFFAERPEGSVSTLKIQRTQQEDSAVYLCASSHGSYNEQFFGPGTRLTVL.

The chain links TRBV4-1 to TRBJ2-7, with 7 nucleotides matching TRBD2. Germline lookup yields CDR1 MGHRA and CDR2 YSYEKL. CDR3 length: 16 amino acids. V lost 0 bases to trimming and J lost 2 bases; unmatched junction nucleotides: 7. The CDR3 loop reads CASSQDNASGTYEQYF. CDR3 DNA sequence: TGCGCCAGCAGCCAAGATAACGCTAGCGGCACCTACGAGCAGTACTTC.